These 9 T cell receptor beta chains originate from one sample sequenced in a study of early T cells in non-severe SARS-CoV-2 infection. TCRdb redid the calling of the 5' RACE reads with MiXCR, one entry per CDR3 protein. The table includes tens of thousands of distinct CDR3 sequences, around 13% detected once. Sequences were obtained from whole blood. The receptors were gathered from an adult who was a healthcare worker with PCR-confirmed SARS-CoV-2 infection or an uninfected control (not recorded which).

This clonotype appeared many times. The V and J genes are TRBV27 and TRBJ2-5; 9 nucleotides align to TRBD2. Unmatched junction bases numbered 10, after V lost 3 bases and J lost 5 bases. From germline, CDR1 is MNHEY and CDR2 SMNVEV (reference sequence). This CDR3 has 16 residues. CDR3 coding DNA: TGTGCCAGCAGTTTGTTAGCGGGAGAGGTATTTGAGACCCAGTACTTC. This sequence encodes CASSLLAGEVFETQYF.

This clonotype was observed at least ten times. V is TRBV6-5 and J is TRBJ2-1, with TRBD2 as a possible D gene (6 bases). This CDR3 contains 16 residues. Trimming left V 7 bases short and J 6 bases short, with 22 bases between. Germline-derived CDR1 and CDR2 are MNHEY and SVGAGI. The CDR3 loop reads CASKPLGRAGFNEQFF. CDR3 DNA sequence: TGTGCCAGCAAGCCTCTCGGGAGAGCGGGTTTCAATGAGCAGTTCTTC.

This chain joins TRBV20-1 and TRBJ2-1; 8 nucleotides line up with TRBD2. CDR1 is DFQATT and CDR2 is SNEGSKA in the germline V gene (reference sequence). The CDR3 sequence is 15 residues long. V shed 2 bases, J shed 2 bases, and the junction held 5 bases outside the gene matches. The CDR3 loop reads CSARLAGFPYNEQFF. Here the CDR3 DNA reads TGCAGTGCTAGATTAGCGGGGTTCCCCTACAATGAGCAGTTCTTC.

J is TRBJ2-5 and V is TRBV25-1; the match to TRBD1 covers 7 bases. V was pared by 1 base and J by 1 base, with 6 bases of the junction left unmatched. Germline assignment: CDR1 MGHDK and CDR2 SYGVNS. The CDR3 length is 16 residues. The CDR3 DNA is TGTGCCAGCAGTGAATTGAGGGGGCTAACCCAAGAGACCCAGTACTTC. Translated, it gives CASSELRGLTQETQYF.

This clonotype was observed at least ten times. V usage is TRBV29-1 and J usage is TRBJ1-1; TRBD1 is a possible D gene (6 bases). V gave up 7 bases and J gave up 4 bases, with 16 bases separating them. The CDR3 length is 13 residues. CDR1 and CDR2 (germline): SQVTM, ANQGSEA. As DNA, the CDR3 is TGCAGCGGTGATGCAGAGGGGGGCACTGAAGCTTTCTTT. Amino acids: CSGDAEGGTEAFF.

This clonotype was counted a few times. The chain recombines TRBV6-5 with TRBJ1-1; tentatively, D is TRBD1 (5 bases). The V gene lost 0 bases and the J gene lost 1 base, with 9 bases spanning the gap. CDR1 is MNHEY, CDR2 SVGAGI, per germline. The CDR3 length is 15 residues. The CDR3 sequence is CASSYSGTGNTEAFF. CDR3 bases: TGTGCCAGCAGTTACTCCGGGACGGGGAACACTGAAGCTTTCTTT.

The chain joins TRBV9 to TRBJ2-3; D might be TRBD2 (6 bases). Trimming took 0 bases from V and 10 from J, leaving 9 bases between them. The CDR3 length is 12 residues. Germline assignment: CDR1 SGDLS and CDR2 YYNGEE. In DNA, the CDR3 is TGTGCCAGCAGCGTAGCAGGAGGGGCGCAGTATTTT. Translated, it gives CASSVAGGAQYF.

This clonotype was counted many times. The V gene is TRBV20-1, the J gene TRBJ2-3; 11 positions agree with TRBD2. The CDR3 runs 13 residues. Trimming cost V 5 bases and J 7 bases; bases outside gene matches: 5. Germline V CDR1 and CDR2: DFQATT, SNEGSKA (reference sequence). DNA for the CDR3: TGCAGTGCTGCGACTAGCGGGACGTATACGCAGTATTTT. Translated: CSAATSGTYTQYF.

V and J are TRBV11-2 and TRBJ2-1; D remains unclear. V was clipped by 4 bases and J by 7 bases, with 17 bases between them. The germline V gene has CDR1 SGHAT and CDR2 FQNNGV. The CDR3 runs 15 residues. Here the CDR3 DNA reads TGTGCCAGCAGCTATCATGGTAGGAAAAAGAATGAGCAGTTCTTC. This sequence encodes CASSYHGRKKNEQFF.